A single sample gave rise to the 18 T cell receptor beta chains below, sequenced in a study of T cell repertoires in cytomegalovirus infection (dated by TCRdb to about 2019). The treatment or condition label for this specimen denotes: in vitro stimulation with specific CMV peptide epitopes to enrich CMV-specific T cells. Sequencing instrument: Illumina HiSeq 1500. Using fastp trimming at Q25 and MiXCR clonotype assembly, TCRdb reanalyzed the public sequencing data and kept in-frame beta chains. Each CDR3 protein gets just one entry, which takes the most common genes and DNA from the rows behind it. The sample data list some 560,000 distinct CDR3 sequences, and 40% of these were observed just once. The ten largest clones capture around 48% of the sample. Their recognized antigens are unknown. Sample: cultured PBMCs, taken from culture after CMV antigen stimulation. These receptors were collected from a human donor in good health (CMV status not recorded). Some clones in this sample may be carry-over from other donors' samples.

This clonotype was recorded once. This CDR3 is missing its conserved last phenylalanine or tryptophan, likely due to a read error. This chain uses TRBV11-2 with TRBJ2-5; D possibly corresponds to TRBD1 (6 bases). This CDR3 is 14 amino acids long. The germline V and J ends were trimmed by 5 bases and 5 bases, with 15 bases remaining between them. Germline CDR1 is SGHAT and CDR2 is FQNNGV. The CDR3 DNA follows: TGTGCCAGCAGCCTATTTGGGGGCCCTGAGACCCAGTACTAC. Protein product: CASSLFGGPETQYY.

This chain connects TRBV15 to TRBJ1-2, with D possibly being TRBD1 (5 bases). The V end was cut by 0 bases, the J end by 2 bases, with 7 bases between. Germline lookup yields CDR1 LNHNV and CDR2 YYDKDF (reference sequence). This CDR3 has 14 residues. CDR3 sequence (DNA): TGTGCCACCAGCAGAGAGGGGCAGAACTATGGCTACACCTTC. Its protein is CATSREGQNYGYTF.

J is TRBJ2-2 and V is TRBV12-3 or TRBV12-4, with 8 positions matching TRBD1. The V gene end was trimmed by 6 bases and the J gene end by 6 bases; junction bases not matched to a gene: 6. The CDR3 length is 14 residues. The DNA for the CDR3 is TGTGCCAGCAGGGAGACAGGGGCCTCCGGGGAGCTGTTTTTT. The encoded protein is CASRETGASGELFF.

The chain carries TRBV12-3 or TRBV12-4 and TRBJ2-5; D not certain. The CDR3 consists of 13 residues. The ends were cut back, 6 bases at V and 5 bases at J, with 13 bases in the middle. CDR3 loop: CASRKSGSETQYF. As DNA, the CDR3 is TGTGCCAGCAGAAAATCAGGATCCGAGACCCAGTACTTC.

With regard to this clonotype: Just one base apart from a much larger clone, this may be a read error. This chain uses TRBV11-2 with TRBJ2-3, with D hard to call. The CDR3 length is 12 residues. With 7 bases removed from V and 2 bases from J, the gap between germline ends came to 7 bases. Germline V gives CDR1 SGHAT, CDR2 FQNNGV. The DNA for the CDR3 is TGTGCCAGCAACACTTACACAGATACGCAGTATTTT. Residues: CASNTYTDTQYF.

V is TRBV20-1 and J is TRBJ2-4; the D gene could be TRBD1 or TRBD2 (5 bases each). The length of the CDR3 is 17 residues. Germline CDR1 and CDR2: DFQATT and SNEGSKA (reference sequence). Between the trimmed V and J ends, which lost 0 bases and 1 base, there was a span of 16 bases. CDR3 amino acids: CSARDPGPDGAKNIQYF. As DNA, the CDR3 is TGCAGTGCTAGAGATCCGGGACCCGACGGGGCCAAAAACATTCAGTACTTC.

The gene calls are TRBV7-8 and TRBJ1-1; no clear D. Trimming removed 2 bases from V and 1 base from J, with 8 bases in between. The CDR3 loop spans 14 amino acids. Germline CDR1 SGHVS, CDR2 FQNEAQ. The CDR3 DNA reads as TGTGCCAGCAGCTTATATCAGACGAACACTGAAGCTTTCTTT. Its translation is CASSLYQTNTEAFF.

This clonotype was seen many times. V is TRBV6-1 and J is TRBJ2-3; D may be TRBD1 (6 bases). Germline V CDR1 and CDR2: MNHNS, SASEGT. V lost 4 bases, J lost 6 bases, and 14 bases lay in between. The CDR3 spans 14 residues. CDR3 in DNA: TGTGCCAGCAGTGCCGGGACACCGGGGGATACGCAGTATTTT. Its translation is CASSAGTPGDTQYF.

The V gene is TRBV7-6, the J gene TRBJ2-1, with D tentatively TRBD2 (5 bases). The ends were cut back, 5 bases at V and 5 bases at J, with 16 bases in the middle. The V gene's germline CDR1 is SGHVS and CDR2 FNYEAQ. This CDR3 region has 15 residues. CDR3 region: CASSLTPLRDNEQFF. The CDR3 nucleotides are TGTGCCAGCAGCCTAACCCCCCTGCGGGACAATGAGCAGTTCTTC.

The chain couples TRBV12-3 or TRBV12-4 to TRBJ1-2; TRBD1 matches at 7 bases. There are 13 residues in the CDR3. V lost 6 bases and J lost 4; bases outside the gene matches: 5. The CDR3 DNA sequence: TGTGCCAGCAGCGACAGGGCCCGCTATGGCTACACCTTC. The encoded protein is CASSDRARYGYTF.

This clonotype was counted only a few times. The chain joins TRBV12-3 or TRBV12-4 to TRBJ1-6, with 7 bases that match TRBD1. V lost 6 bases, J lost 10 bases, and 6 bases stayed unmatched. The CDR3 runs to 13 residues. The CDR3 here is CASRSQGVSPLHF. The CDR3 DNA follows: TGTGCCAGCAGGAGCCAGGGGGTCTCACCCCTCCACTTT.

This sequence joins TRBV11-2 and TRBJ1-6; D gene unclear. V was cut by 0 bases and J by 0 bases, with 6 bases left in between. Germline CDR1 reads SGHAT; CDR2 reads FQNNGV. This CDR3 is built from 16 residues. For the CDR3, the DNA is TGTGCCAGCAGCTTAGATACTTACTCCTATAATTCACCCCTCCACTTT. This codes for CASSLDTYSYNSPLHF. The variable domain in full, completed from reference TRBV11-2 and TRBJ1-6, reads EAGVAQSPRYKIIEKRQSVAFWCNPISGHATLYWYQQILGQGPKLLIQFQNNGVVDDSQLPKDRFSAERLKGVDSTLKIQPAKLEDSAVYLCASSLDTYSYNSPLHFGNGTRLTVT.

This clonotype appeared a single time. V gene TRBV29-1 combines with J gene TRBJ2-3; D remains ambiguous. CDR1 and CDR2 (germline): SQVTM, ANQGSEA. V lost 3 bases, J lost 0 bases, and 4 bases lay in between. The CDR3 length is 12 residues. CDR3 residues: CSVDASTDTQYF. The CDR3 DNA is TGCAGCGTTGATGCGAGCACAGATACGCAGTATTTT.

This clonotype was detected a few times. The chain recombines TRBV7-8 with TRBJ2-3; 9 nucleotides agree with TRBD1. The CDR3 is 17 residues long. Trimming took 5 bases from V and 6 from J; bases not matched to a gene: 15. Germline V gene lookup returns CDR1 SGHVS and CDR2 FQNEAQ. The chain's CDR3 is CASSPRQGDARGDTQYF. DNA for the CDR3: TGTGCCAGCAGCCCCAGACAGGGGGACGCCAGGGGGGATACGCAGTATTTT.

This sequence joins TRBV7-2 and TRBJ2-1; the D gene is possibly TRBD1 (5 bases). The V gene's germline CDR1 is SGHTA and CDR2 FQGNSA. CDR3 size: 13 residues. V was shortened by 4 bases and J by 9 bases, with 13 bases between the two germline ends. CDR3 sequence (DNA): TGTGCCAGCAGCTCAGAAAACAGGCGTGAGCAGTTCTTC. Translation gives CASSSENRREQFF.

This clonotype turned up a few times. The chain is built from TRBV12-3 or TRBV12-4 and TRBJ2-7; TRBD2 matches at 8 bases. There are 14 residues in the CDR3. The V and J ends lost 5 bases and 6 bases, in that order; junction bases with no gene match: 9. CDR3 region: CASSGGGLGPEQYF. DNA for the CDR3: TGTGCCAGCAGTGGGGGGGGACTAGGCCCCGAGCAGTACTTC.

J is TRBJ2-5 and V is TRBV7-6; the D is unclear. Trimming left V 3 bases short and J 4 bases short, with 9 bases between. Germline V gene data show CDR1 as SGHVS and CDR2 as FNYEAQ. The CDR3 covers 13 residues. CDR3 residues: CASSFYKRETQYF. In DNA, the CDR3 is TGTGCCAGCAGCTTCTATAAGCGAGAGACCCAGTACTTC.

The V gene is TRBV7-2, the J gene TRBJ2-1; possibly TRBD1 for D (7 bases). Trimming left V 5 bases short and J 4 bases short, with 15 bases between. The CDR3 totals 15 residues. Per the germline V gene, CDR1 is SGHTA and CDR2 is FQGNSA. The CDR3, as DNA: TGTGCCAGCAGCCGATTGGGGGGACAGTACAATGAGCAGTTCTTC. Translated, it gives CASSRLGGQYNEQFF. Full variable domain (remainder filled in from reference TRBV7-2 and TRBJ2-1): GAGVSQSPSNKVTEKGKDVELRCDPISGHTALYWYRQSLGQGLEFLIYFQGNSAPDKSGLPSDRFSAERTGGSVSTLTIQRTQQEDSAVYLCASSRLGGQYNEQFFGPGTRLTVL.